This T cell receptor beta chain was sequenced during a study of identical twins. The germline gives CDR1 LGHDT, CDR2 YNNKEL (reference sequence). CDR3 length: 14 amino acids. V gave up 4 bases and J gave up 3 bases, with 13 bases separating them. Points from the study as a whole: Models, which agreed with sharing between unrelated individuals, nonetheless underestimated the out-of-frame TCR alpha sharing seen in monozygotic twins.

In regard to this clonotype: Its antigen is undetermined.

TCRdb independently ran MiXCR on the 5' RACE reads; one entry per CDR3 protein. Of about 1.7 million distinct CDR3 sequences listed, less than 40% are singletons. The rearrangement links TRBV3-1 to TRBJ2-7; D may match TRBD1 or TRBD2 (5 bases each). Specimen: cord blood. The source of this sequence is a newborn girl in good health. The CDR3 spells CASSRGPFFYEQYF. The CDR3 coding sequence is TGTGCCAGCAGCCGGGGACCATTCTTCTACGAGCAGTACTTC.